A single T cell receptor (beta chain) is shown here with its context. TCRdb keeps only in-frame clones here, not all; method: immunoSEQ multiplex PCR. Of around 15,000 clones detected, roughly 78% appear once; the ten largest clones hold approximately 1.5%. The record originates from a study of Tregs in tolerant kidney transplant recipients. Here the sequenced sample was Tregs from blood, taken before the transplant. The origin of this receptor is a human donor who received a combined kidney and bone marrow transplant.

The CDR3: CASSFRETQYF. The CDR3 bases are TGTGCCAGCAGCTTTCGAGAGACCCAGTACTTC. V gene TRBV7-2 combines with J gene TRBJ2-5, with no clear D. V shed 3 bases and J shed 4 bases, with 3 bases lying between them. Germline CDR1 is SGHTA and CDR2 is FQGNSA. This CDR3 is built from 11 residues.